This TCR beta chain derives from a study of blood T cell repertoires in COVID-19. Across the study: The origin of the acute and convalescent COVID-19 samples was the United States, Italy and Spain. From T cells, B-cell-depleted T cells, or PBMCs came the material, which was cDNA or gDNA.

The CDR3 spans 15 residues. Per the germline V gene, CDR1 is LGHNT and CDR2 is FRNRAP. V lost 2 bases and J lost 0, with 9 bases in between. In the study's own analysis: Amplifying reference gene primers gave estimates of nucleated cell counts. Repertoires were generated with immunoSEQ multiplex PCR, while TCRdb's copy carries only in-frame clones and drops some. From that table come the V and J calls and clone size; the DNA was used to work out D and trimming. The table has 200,000 to 250,000 clones, about 85% seen once. Study members were between about 18 and 90 years old and lived in 20 to 30 US regions.

V gene TRBV12-5 combines with J gene TRBJ2-3; D possibly corresponds to TRBD1 (5 bases). The sample was PBMCs or T cells enriched from blood (not recorded which). This clonotype originated in a man between 25 and 39 years old who had recovered from COVID-19. The CDR3 is CASGLRTSSTDTQYF. CDR3 sequence (DNA): TGTGCTAGTGGTTTGAGGACATCTAGCACAGATACGCAGTATTTT.